Given below is one TCR beta chain in context. Each CDR3 protein is one row after TCRdb ran MiXCR on the 5' RACE reads. The sample lists 290,000 or so distinct CDR3 sequences, less than 25% occurring once. The sample originates from a study of CD8 T cells in ankylosing spondylitis. V was clipped by 4 bases and J by 5 bases; unmatched bases: 6. Germline V gene sequence: CDR1 SGHRS, CDR2 YFSETQ. The CDR3 has 14 amino acids. Material for sequencing was blood, either unsorted or a sorted T cell fraction (not recorded which). V gene TRBV5-1 combines with J gene TRBJ1-5, with TRBD1 matching over 7 bases. The clonotype comes from a female donor with ankylosing spondylitis or in good health (not recorded which). CDR3 amino acids: CASSPTGKDQPQHF. For the CDR3, the DNA is TGCGCCAGCAGCCCGACAGGGAAGGATCAGCCCCAGCATTTT.